These 20 T cell receptor beta chains originate from one sample sequenced in a study of shared clonotypes between healthy human individuals (dated by TCRdb to the early 2020s). The protocol used for the library was the immunoSEQ multiplex PCR assay. Imported from immuneACCESS, the table was reduced by TCRdb to in-frame sequences with V and J called. These copies leave out some clones; in studies compared against another copy, an unresolved V gene accounts for under half, and the cause of the remainder is not known. The sample profile shows a few million clones; approximately 95% of them were found once. Clones ranked in the top ten supply roughly 0.36% of the sample. Sequences were obtained from naive CD4+ T cells from PBMCs. The sample's cell subset or site label, decoded: CD45RA+ positively selected. The source is a man aged 18 to 29 in good health. Some clones in this sample may be carry-over from other donors' samples.

The chain joins TRBV18 to TRBJ1-1, with D unclear. Trimming cost V 6 bases and J 3 bases, with 17 bases left between them. CDR1 is KGHSH and CDR2 is LQKENI in the germline V gene. The CDR3 totals 15 residues. The CDR3 region is CASSSRQREDTEAFF. DNA for the CDR3: TGTGCCAGCTCCTCTCGGCAAAGGGAGGACACTGAAGCTTTCTTT.

This clone occurred once. The V call is TRBV25-1, the J call TRBJ2-7; 7 bases are a match to TRBD2. Losses at the gene ends were 8 bases for V and 6 bases for J; bases not matched to a gene: 10. Germline-derived CDR1 and CDR2 are MGHDK and SYGVNS. This CDR3 spans 13 amino acids. In DNA form, the CDR3 reads TGTGCCAGCGTCCGGGGAGGGAGGGGCGAGCAGTACTTC. It yields the protein CASVRGGRGEQYF.

The J gene is TRBJ1-1, the V gene TRBV28; the match to TRBD1 covers 7 bases. The length of the CDR3 is 16 residues. The germline CDR1 and CDR2 sequences are MDHEN and SYDVKM. J gave up 1 base and V 3 bases, and 8 bases lay outside the gene matches. The CDR3 loop reads CASSLGKTGTNTEAFF. CDR3 coding DNA: TGTGCCAGCAGTTTGGGAAAGACAGGGACGAACACTGAAGCTTTCTTT.

This clone was seen just once. V usage is TRBV6-5 and J usage is TRBJ2-7; 7 nucleotides align to TRBD2. Germline values: CDR1 MNHEY, CDR2 SVGAGI. With V trimmed by 2 bases and J by 3 bases, 4 bases remained unmatched. The CDR3 extends over 14 amino acids. The CDR3 here is CASSYDSGHYEQYF. CDR3 coding DNA: TGTGCCAGCAGTTACGATAGCGGGCACTACGAGCAGTACTTC.

V usage is TRBV6-6 and J usage is TRBJ1-3; D is perhaps TRBD1 (5 bases). V was cut by 10 bases and J by 7 bases, with 14 bases left in between. This CDR3 has 12 residues. CDR1 is MNHNY, CDR2 SVGAGI, per germline (reference sequence). In DNA, the CDR3 is TGTGCCACCGGAGACCCAGGGAACACCATATATTTT. Translated: CATGDPGNTIYF.

This rearrangement joins TRBV5-1 to TRBJ2-1; 14 nucleotides agree with TRBD2. Germline V lookup: CDR1 SGHRS, CDR2 YFSETQ. V trimming: 3 bases; J trimming: 5 bases; junction bases outside the gene matches: 7. The CDR3 is 17 residues long. The CDR3: CASSSRLAGGKDNEQFF. The CDR3 DNA reads TGCGCCAGCAGCTCCAGACTAGCGGGAGGGAAAGACAATGAGCAGTTCTTC.

V is TRBV30 and J is TRBJ2-1, with D tentatively TRBD2 (5 bases). The length of the CDR3 is 13 residues. Per germline, CDR1 GTSNPN and CDR2 SVGIG (reference sequence). Between the trimmed V and J ends, which lost 2 bases and 8 bases, there was a span of 13 bases. The CDR3 reads CAWSFLGVDEQFF. The CDR3 DNA follows: TGTGCCTGGAGTTTTTTGGGAGTCGATGAGCAGTTCTTC.

V usage is TRBV6-6 and J usage is TRBJ1-1; possible D gene TRBD1, 6 bases. The ends were cut back, 7 bases at V and 3 bases at J, with 15 bases in the middle. The CDR3 is 14 residues long. In germline, CDR1 is MNHNY, CDR2 SVGAGI (reference sequence). The CDR3 loop reads CASKDGGQHTEAFF. The CDR3 nucleotides read TGTGCCAGCAAAGACGGGGGACAACACACTGAAGCTTTCTTT.

V usage is TRBV5-4 and J usage is TRBJ2-7, with D possibly being TRBD2 (8 bases). Germline V gene sequence: CDR1 SGHNT, CDR2 YYREEE (reference sequence). Trimming pared 4 bases from V and 2 bases from J, leaving 13 bases between. The CDR3 is 14 amino acids. CDR3 protein: CASSRGGTAYEQYF. The CDR3 DNA reads as TGTGCCAGCAGCCGGGGGGGGACAGCCTACGAGCAGTACTTC.

This clone was seen only once. J is TRBJ2-7 and V is TRBV6-1; D possibly corresponds to TRBD1 (6 bases). Between the trimmed V and J ends, which lost 8 bases and 4 bases, there was a span of 15 bases. Germline V gene sequence: CDR1 MNHNS, CDR2 SASEGT. CDR3 length: 13 amino acids. The CDR3 reads CASGRAGEYEQYF. The CDR3 bases are TGTGCCAGCGGTCGGGCAGGGGAATACGAGCAGTACTTC.

Comments on this clone: The sample holds other DNA sequences that translate to the same CDR3. The CDR3 sequence is CASSATGGDQPQHF. CDR3 sequence (DNA): TGCGCCAGCAGCGCGACAGGAGGGGATCAGCCCCAGCATTTT. This chain links TRBV5-1 with TRBJ1-5; D is perhaps TRBD1 (6 bases). Germline CDR1 and CDR2: SGHRS and YFSETQ. This CDR3 has 14 amino acids. Trimming removed 4 bases from V and 5 bases from J, with 13 bases in between.

This clone showed up just once. The chain links TRBV5-1 to TRBJ2-1; 9 bases line up with TRBD1. V trimming: 4 bases; J trimming: 4 bases; junction bases outside the gene matches: 6. There are 15 residues in the CDR3. Germline V gene lookup returns CDR1 SGHRS and CDR2 YFSETQ. The CDR3 protein is CASSTGTGRYNEQFF. The CDR3 DNA sequence: TGCGCCAGCAGCACCGGGACAGGGAGATACAATGAGCAGTTCTTC.

This clone is a singleton in its sample. Different DNA sequences within this sample yield the same CDR3. This chain uses TRBV5-1 with TRBJ2-2; tentatively, D is TRBD2 (5 bases). V dropped 4 bases and J dropped 2 bases, with 9 bases sitting between them. There are 14 residues in the CDR3. CDR1 is SGHRS, CDR2 YFSETQ, per germline. The CDR3 region is CASSPTTNTGELFF. Here the CDR3 DNA reads TGCGCCAGCAGCCCGACTACCAACACCGGGGAGCTGTTTTTT.

The V gene is TRBV9, the J gene TRBJ2-3; 8 bases align to TRBD2. This CDR3 contains 16 residues. Germline-derived CDR1 and CDR2 are SGDLS and YYNGEE. V lost 3 bases, J lost 1 base, and 7 bases stayed unmatched. The CDR3 here is CASSARTSSGTDTQYF. The CDR3 DNA reads as TGTGCCAGCAGCGCCCGGACTAGCTCGGGCACAGATACGCAGTATTTT.

The chain employs TRBV7-2 and TRBJ2-5, with D possibly being TRBD2 (6 bases). Germline CDR1 SGHTA, CDR2 FQGNSA. The CDR3 has 16 residues. Trimming took off 1 base at V and 5 bases at J, with 17 bases between the two ends. The CDR3 loop reads CASSLEGYLAGETQYF. CDR3 bases: TGTGCCAGCAGCTTAGAGGGCTATCTTGCGGGGGAGACCCAGTACTTC.

As regards this clone: At the DNA level, this CDR3 is encoded by other sequences in the same sample as well. J is TRBJ1-2 and V is TRBV6-5; the D gene is possibly TRBD1 (5 bases). The CDR3 consists of 13 residues. Germline assignment: CDR1 MNHEY and CDR2 SVGAGI. V was cut by 2 bases and J by 2 bases, with 6 bases left in between. This CDR3 reads CASSYEGNYGYTF. CDR3 DNA sequence: TGTGCCAGCAGTTACGAGGGGAACTATGGCTACACCTTC.

The chain combines TRBV28 with TRBJ2-7; a weak D match, TRBD1 (5 bases). V was pared by 1 base and J by 3 bases, with 13 bases between. The CDR3 runs 15 residues. The germline V gene has CDR1 MDHEN and CDR2 SYDVKM. The CDR3 is CASSLSQVVHYEQYF. CDR3 sequence (DNA): TGTGCCAGCAGTTTATCACAGGTCGTACACTACGAGCAGTACTTC.

The chain couples TRBV7-8 to TRBJ2-6; unclear D gene. The length of the CDR3 is 18 residues. Between the trimmed V and J ends, which lost 5 bases and 0 bases, there was a span of 17 bases. Germline-derived CDR1 and CDR2 are SGHVS and FQNEAQ. Here the CDR3 reads CASSPVGPISSGANVLTF. Written as DNA, the CDR3 is TGTGCCAGCAGCCCCGTAGGACCTATCAGCTCTGGGGCCAACGTCCTGACTTTC. The variable domain in full, with the rest retrieved from reference TRBV7-8 and TRBJ2-6, is GAGVSQSPRYKVAKRGQDVALRCDPISGHVSLFWYQQALGQGPEFLTYFQNEAQLDKSGLPSDRFFAERPEGSVSTLKIQRTQQEDSAVYLCASSPVGPISSGANVLTFGAGSRLTVL.

CDR3 region: CASSLRSPSIHEQYF. CDR3 in DNA: TGTGCCAGCAGCTTGAGATCTCCTAGTATCCACGAGCAGTACTTC. This rearrangement joins TRBV5-6 to TRBJ2-7; D remains ambiguous. Trimming removed 1 base at V and 5 bases at J, with 16 bases between. Germline V lookup: CDR1 SGHDT, CDR2 YYEEEE. CDR3 length: 15 amino acids.

This clone was detected only once. The chain is built from TRBV6-6 and TRBJ2-1; TRBD1 agrees at 9 bases. The CDR3 contains 16 residues. From germline, CDR1 is MNHNY and CDR2 SVGAGI (reference sequence). After removal of 0 bases from V and 8 bases from J, the junction contained 8 bases not matched to a gene. The CDR3 region has the DNA TGTGCCAGCAGTTACTCCCCCGGGACAGGGATCGATGAGCAGTTCTTC. As protein: CASSYSPGTGIDEQFF.